One TCR beta chain is described in this entry. Its antigen is as yet unknown. The germline gives CDR1 SGHTA, CDR2 FQGTGA. Deletions cut 0 bases from V and 2 bases from J, with 8 bases between. The CDR3 is made up of 15 amino acids. The data are from a study of T-cell reconstitution after alpha-beta-depleted transplantation in children. Findings and caveats of the study: Surviving recipient T cells and intrathymic progenitors accounted for some patients' high TCRbeta diversity at day 60. Expanded graft clones numbering several hundred reportedly gave rise to alpha-beta T cells about two months after transplant.

The TCRbeta library incorporated unique molecular identifiers. TCRdb re-derived calls from the PCR reads in MiXCR, one entry per CDR3 protein. The table records 700,000 to 950,000 distinct CDR3 sequences, about 15% of them present only once. This rearrangement joins TRBV7-3 to TRBJ2-1; perhaps TRBD2 as D (6 bases). The sequence was collected from a male patient aged 10 to 17 who had a stem cell transplant for acute lymphoblastic leukemia, so the T cells may come from the graft donor. This sample comprised PBMCs, mostly from graft donor cells, obtained 360 days after TCRalphabeta/CD19-depleted stem cell transplant. The CDR3 DNA reads TGTGCCAGCAGCTTAACTGTAGCGGCCTACAATGAGCAGTTCTTC. Amino acid sequence: CASSLTVAAYNEQFF. Full variable domain (missing parts from reference TRBV7-3 and TRBJ2-1): GAGVSQTPSNKVTEKGKYVELRCDPISGHTALYWYRQSLGQGPEFLIYFQGTGAADDSGLPNDRFFAVRPEGSVSTLKIQRTERGDSAVYLCASSLTVAAYNEQFFGPGTRLTVL.